Below, 31 T cell receptor beta chains from the same sample are listed, as sequenced in a study of cytotoxic CD8 clonotypes in ibrutinib-treated CLL. Clones were sequenced by immunoSEQ multiplex PCR, and TCRdb holds only the in-frame ones, with some missing. This repertoire shows several thousand clones, approximately 80% found once; its top ten account for approximately 3.9%. The specimen was PBMCs, collected before ibrutinib treatment. Receptors were obtained from a human donor with chronic lymphocytic leukemia.

The V and J genes are TRBV4-1 and TRBJ2-4; 13 bases are shared with TRBD2. CDR3 length equals 15 residues. Germline CDR1 reads MGHRA; CDR2 reads YSYEKL. The V segment lost 4 bases and the J segment 4 bases; nucleotides outside the gene matches: 1. The CDR3 bases are TGCGCCAGCAGCCCGGGACTAGCGGGAAAAAACATTCAGTACTTC. This translates into CASSPGLAGKNIQYF.

CDR3 DNA: TGTGCCAGCAAGCGGGAGGGCCCCGGGGAGCTGTTTTTT. Protein product: CASKREGPGELFF. The rearrangement links TRBV28 to TRBJ2-2; 10 nucleotides align to TRBD2. The CDR3 is 13 residues long. V trimming: 7 bases; J trimming: 6 bases; junction bases outside the gene matches: 2. Germline CDR1 reads MDHEN; CDR2 reads SYDVKM.

The V gene is TRBV4-1, the J gene TRBJ2-7; D is ambiguous. Trimming took off 0 bases at V and 5 bases at J, with 20 bases between the two ends. The CDR3 is 17 amino acids. Germline loops: CDR1 MGHRA, CDR2 YSYEKL. Here the CDR3 DNA reads TGCGCCAGCAGCCAAGATCCTCCTCCCACTCCCCGGGACGAGCAGTACTTC. Its protein product is CASSQDPPPTPRDEQYF.

For the CDR3, the DNA is TGCGCCAGCAGCCAAGACCCCGGGACGGCAAATTCACCCCTCCACTTT. Protein sequence: CASSQDPGTANSPLHF. This chain connects TRBV4-3 to TRBJ1-6; a possible D gene is TRBD1 (5 bases). The V gene lost 0 bases and the J gene lost 7 bases, with 13 bases spanning the gap. From germline, CDR1 is LGHNA and CDR2 YSLEER. The CDR3 is 16 amino acids.

This clone has a single count. The J gene is TRBJ2-3, the V gene TRBV9; 7 bases fit TRBD2. Germline CDR1 SGDLS, CDR2 YYNGEE. This CDR3 has 14 amino acids. The trim removed 3 bases at V and 2 bases at J, leaving 3 bases unmatched. In DNA, the CDR3 is TGTGCCAGCAGCGCCGGGGGGACCACAGATACGCAGTATTTT. The encoded protein is CASSAGGTTDTQYF.

Of note for this clone: This clone may be a read error of a much larger clone one base away. V usage is TRBV5-1 and J usage is TRBJ1-2; 9 nucleotides agree with TRBD1. The CDR3 is 14 residues long. CDR1 is SGHRS, CDR2 YFSETQ, per germline. The CDR3: CASGLGQGGYGYTF. The CDR3 nucleotides read TGCGCCAGCGGCTTGGGACAGGGCGGCTATGGCTACACCTTC.

This chain uses TRBV19 with TRBJ2-3, with unresolved D. There are 16 residues in the CDR3. Per the germline V gene, CDR1 is LNHDA and CDR2 is SQIVND (reference sequence). The germline V and J ends were trimmed by 2 bases and 4 bases, with 16 bases remaining between them. CDR3 in amino acids: CASSILLEGGADTQYF. Here the CDR3 DNA reads TGTGCCAGTAGTATACTGCTAGAAGGCGGCGCAGATACGCAGTATTTT.

V and J are TRBV5-8 and TRBJ2-1; the D gene could be TRBD1 or TRBD2 (7 bases each). CDR3 length: 15 residues. Germline V gene data show CDR1 as SGHTS and CDR2 as YDEGEE. Trimming stripped 0 bases from V and 4 bases from J, with 11 bases between. The CDR3 DNA reads as TGTGCCAGCAGCTTGGCAGGGGGGGTATACAATGAGCAGTTCTTC. Protein sequence: CASSLAGGVYNEQFF.

This chain links TRBV29-1 with TRBJ1-3; D not certain. The V end was cut by 7 bases, the J end by 1 base, with 8 bases between. Per germline, CDR1 SQVTM and CDR2 ANQGSEA. The CDR3 totals 12 residues. CDR3 nucleotides: TGCAGCGCGGGGATATCTGGAAACACCATATATTTT. Protein: CSAGISGNTIYF.

This sequence joins TRBV5-1 and TRBJ1-2, with D tentatively TRBD1 (5 bases). The CDR3 loop spans 16 amino acids. Trimming cost V 0 bases and J 0 bases, with 12 bases left between them. Germline V CDR1 and CDR2: SGHRS, YFSETQ. As DNA, the CDR3 is TGCGCCAGCAGCTTGGGAGGCGGGGCAGCTAACTATGGCTACACCTTC. It encodes CASSLGGGAANYGYTF.

The rearrangement links TRBV5-8 to TRBJ1-5, with 7 bases that match TRBD1. CDR1 is SGHTS and CDR2 is YDEGEE in the germline V gene. The CDR3 sequence is 16 residues long. J lost 10 bases, V lost 4 bases, and 17 bases had no gene match. The CDR3: CASSRRTGPSAIPQHF. CDR3 nucleotide sequence: TGTGCCAGCAGCAGACGGACAGGCCCTTCGGCAATTCCCCAGCATTTT. The full variable domain, completed using reference TRBV5-8 and TRBJ1-5, is EAGVTQSPTHLIKTRGQQATLRCSPISGHTSVYWYQQALGLGLQFLLWYDEGEERNRGNFPPRFSGRQFPNYSSELNVNALELEDSALYLCASSRRTGPSAIPQHFGDGTRLSIL.

This clone was counted a few times. The V gene is TRBV6-1, the J gene TRBJ2-1; 7 nucleotides line up with TRBD2. Germline V gene data show CDR1 as MNHNS and CDR2 as SASEGT. This CDR3 is built from 15 residues. V trimming: 3 bases; J trimming: 5 bases; junction bases outside the gene matches: 7. CDR3 region: CASSDPGGPNNEQFF. CDR3 bases: TGTGCCAGCAGTGACCCGGGAGGCCCCAACAATGAGCAGTTCTTC.

The gene calls are TRBV5-6 and TRBJ2-1; 8 nucleotides line up with TRBD2. The trim removed 0 bases at V and 4 bases at J, leaving 0 bases unmatched. Germline CDR1 and CDR2: SGHDT and YYEEEE. The CDR3 has 14 residues. CDR3 bases: TGTGCCAGCAGCTTGGGACTAGCGTACAATGAGCAGTTCTTC. Translation gives CASSLGLAYNEQFF.

This chain uses TRBV7-8 with TRBJ1-2, with TRBD1 matching 8 bases. The CDR3 extends over 15 amino acids. The trim removed 5 bases at V and 5 bases at J, leaving 10 bases unmatched. The V gene's germline CDR1 is SGHVS and CDR2 FQNEAQ. In nucleotides, the CDR3 is TGTGCCAGCAGCCTATCGGGACAGGCGAAGTATGGCTACACCTTC. Its protein product is CASSLSGQAKYGYTF.

The chain joins TRBV12-5 to TRBJ2-1; 10 nucleotides line up with TRBD1. After removal of 1 base from V and 6 bases from J, the junction contained 6 bases not matched to a gene. Per the germline V gene, CDR1 is LGHNT and CDR2 is FRNRAP. The CDR3 runs 16 residues. The CDR3 coding sequence is TGTGCTAGTGGTTTGGAGCCCGGGACAGGGGCCAATGAGCAGTTCTTC. This sequence encodes CASGLEPGTGANEQFF.

The chain links TRBV6-5 to TRBJ1-2; TRBD1 might be the D (5 bases). V lost 6 bases to trimming and J lost 0 bases, with 11 bases between them. The CDR3 covers 14 residues. Germline lookup yields CDR1 MNHEY and CDR2 SVGAGI. The CDR3 DNA is TGTGCCAGCAGGACGACAGCATCTAACTATGGCTACACCTTC. Protein sequence: CASRTTASNYGYTF.

Here the CDR3 DNA reads TGTGCCAGCAGCTTAAGTAGTCTGTCTGGGGCCAACGTCCTGACTTTC. Translation gives CASSLSSLSGANVLTF. This chain connects TRBV7-9 to TRBJ2-6, with D unresolved. Trimming took off 2 bases at V and 1 base at J, with 9 bases between the two ends. Germline V CDR1 and CDR2: SEHNR, FQNEAQ (reference sequence). This CDR3 has 16 residues.

The CDR3 loop reads CASRDLANRGHTGELFF. The CDR3 DNA reads as TGTGCCAGCCGTGACCTAGCCAACAGGGGCCACACCGGGGAGCTGTTTTTT. This chain joins TRBV19 and TRBJ2-2, with 7 bases fitting TRBD1. Trimming took 9 bases from V and 3 from J; bases not matched to a gene: 16. The CDR3 contains 17 residues. Germline CDR1 LNHDA, CDR2 SQIVND (reference sequence).

The chain recombines TRBV7-3 with TRBJ2-1, with TRBD2 matching 7 bases. Germline-derived CDR1 and CDR2 are SGHTA and FQGTGA. V trimming: 2 bases; J trimming: 8 bases; junction bases outside the gene matches: 15. This CDR3 is built from 17 residues. Here the CDR3 reads CASSLPPTSHPVYEQFF. CDR3 in DNA: TGTGCCAGCAGCTTACCCCCGACTAGCCATCCGGTCTATGAGCAGTTCTTC.

The chain uses TRBV28 and TRBJ2-1, with 8 bases identical to TRBD2. The CDR3 has 15 residues. V dropped 4 bases and J dropped 7; count of bases not matched to a gene: 9. Germline lookup yields CDR1 MDHEN and CDR2 SYDVKM. CDR3 sequence reads: CASSSEGLGENEQFF. CDR3 sequence (DNA): TGTGCCAGCAGTTCCGAGGGACTAGGTGAGAATGAGCAGTTCTTC.

As for this clone: Other DNA sequences within the sample encode an identical CDR3. J is TRBJ2-3 and V is TRBV7-9; D possibly corresponds to TRBD1 (5 bases). Germline CDR1 and CDR2: SEHNR and FQNEAQ (reference sequence). CDR3 length: 15 residues. V lost 3 bases to trimming and J lost 0 bases, with 10 bases between them. CDR3 sequence: CASSFGQGSTDTQYF. CDR3 DNA sequence: TGTGCCAGCAGCTTCGGGCAGGGAAGCACAGATACGCAGTATTTT.

This chain uses TRBV5-1 with TRBJ1-2; D not resolved. The CDR3 consists of 13 residues. The germline CDR1 and CDR2 sequences are SGHRS and YFSETQ. V was trimmed by 0 bases and J by 2 bases, leaving 5 bases between them. Here the CDR3 reads CASSLERNYGYTF. In DNA form, the CDR3 reads TGCGCCAGCAGCTTGGAACGGAACTATGGCTACACCTTC.

V is TRBV10-3 and J is TRBJ2-2; D is unclear. V was pared by 6 bases and J by 1 base, with 9 bases between. The CDR3 runs 14 residues. Germline CDR1 reads ENHRY; CDR2 reads SYGVKD. Written as DNA, the CDR3 is TGTGCCATCAGAGAGGCAGGGAACACCGGGGAGCTGTTTTTT. Encoded protein: CAIREAGNTGELFF.

This chain links TRBV10-3 with TRBJ2-1; D might be TRBD1 (5 bases). V was shortened by 0 bases and J by 12 bases, with 15 bases between the two germline ends. Germline CDR1 is ENHRY and CDR2 is SYGVKD. The length of the CDR3 is 14 residues. CDR3 in DNA: TGTGCCATCAGTGAGTCTGACTCCGGACAAGGGCAGTTCTTC. Amino acids: CAISESDSGQGQFF.

Here the CDR3 reads CASSLWSSGVSTGELFF. CDR3 in DNA: TGTGCCAGCAGTTTATGGTCTAGCGGGGTGAGCACCGGGGAGCTGTTTTTT. This chain joins TRBV28 and TRBJ2-2, with TRBD2 identical over 9 bases. J gave up 4 bases and V 0 bases, and 6 bases lay outside the gene matches. The CDR3 extends over 17 amino acids. Germline values: CDR1 MDHEN, CDR2 SYDVKM.

The rearrangement joins TRBV5-1 to TRBJ2-4; the match to TRBD1 covers 9 bases. The CDR3 consists of 19 residues. V lost 4 bases, J lost 0 bases, and 14 bases stayed unmatched. Germline CDR1 reads SGHRS; CDR2 reads YFSETQ. The CDR3 loop reads CASSPGTGSFVSAKNIQYF. The CDR3 coding sequence is TGCGCCAGCAGCCCCGGGACAGGGAGCTTCGTGTCAGCCAAAAACATTCAGTACTTC.

The rearrangement joins TRBV28 to TRBJ2-3; D uncertain. Trimming pared 4 bases from V and 3 bases from J, leaving 14 bases between. The CDR3 contains 15 residues. Germline V gives CDR1 MDHEN, CDR2 SYDVKM. In DNA, the CDR3 is TGTGCCAGCAGTTCTCGGCAGCTTGGGACAGATACGCAGTATTTT. Amino acid sequence: CASSSRQLGTDTQYF. Based on the CDR3 plus reference TRBV28 and TRBJ2-3, the full variable domain is DVKVTQSSRYLVKRTGEKVFLECVQDMDHENMFWYRQDPGLGLRLIYFSYDVKMKEKGDIPEGYSVSREKKERFSLILESASTNQTSMYLCASSSRQLGTDTQYFGPGTRLTVL.

V is TRBV5-8 and J is TRBJ2-7; the match to TRBD2 covers 7 bases. Germline assignment: CDR1 SGHTS and CDR2 YDEGEE. CDR3 length: 15 amino acids. After removal of 0 bases from V and 4 bases from J, the junction contained 7 bases not matched to a gene. The CDR3 loop reads CASSLGSTGGYEQYF. The CDR3 bases are TGTGCCAGCAGCTTGGGGTCTACGGGGGGATACGAGCAGTACTTC.

The rearrangement joins TRBV5-1 to TRBJ2-5; a weak D match, TRBD2 (5 bases). Germline CDR1 reads SGHRS; CDR2 reads YFSETQ. V lost 3 bases and J 5 bases, leaving 14 bases between the germline ends. This CDR3 spans 14 amino acids. The CDR3 loop reads CASSYREPSETQYF. The CDR3 DNA sequence: TGCGCCAGCAGCTACCGGGAACCCTCGGAGACCCAGTACTTC.

The chain links TRBV5-8 to TRBJ2-5; D remains unclear. CDR1 and CDR2 (germline): SGHTS, YDEGEE. Trimming removed 7 bases from V and 5 bases from J, with 9 bases in between. The CDR3 consists of 11 residues. The CDR3 DNA reads as TGTGCCAGCCTTGGTGGGGAGACCCAGTACTTC. Protein: CASLGGETQYF.

V and J are TRBV18 and TRBJ2-1, with D unclear. V was trimmed by 4 bases and J by 1 base, leaving 8 bases between them. The CDR3 consists of 14 residues. Germline loops: CDR1 KGHSH, CDR2 LQKENI. CDR3 DNA sequence: TGTGCCAGCTCACTTAGGCAGTCCTACAATGAGCAGTTCTTC. Translated, it gives CASSLRQSYNEQFF.